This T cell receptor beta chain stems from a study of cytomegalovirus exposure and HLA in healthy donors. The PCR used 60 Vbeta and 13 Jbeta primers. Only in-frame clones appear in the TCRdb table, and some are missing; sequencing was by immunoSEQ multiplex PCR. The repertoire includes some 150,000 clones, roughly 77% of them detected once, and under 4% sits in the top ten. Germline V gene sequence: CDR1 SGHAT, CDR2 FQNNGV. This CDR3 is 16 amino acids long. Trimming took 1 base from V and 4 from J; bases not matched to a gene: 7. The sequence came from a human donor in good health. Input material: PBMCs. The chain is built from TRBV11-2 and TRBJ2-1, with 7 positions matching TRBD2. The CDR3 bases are TGTGCCAGCAGCTTAGGACCAGCGGGGATTTACAATGAGCAGTTCTTC. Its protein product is CASSLGPAGIYNEQFF.